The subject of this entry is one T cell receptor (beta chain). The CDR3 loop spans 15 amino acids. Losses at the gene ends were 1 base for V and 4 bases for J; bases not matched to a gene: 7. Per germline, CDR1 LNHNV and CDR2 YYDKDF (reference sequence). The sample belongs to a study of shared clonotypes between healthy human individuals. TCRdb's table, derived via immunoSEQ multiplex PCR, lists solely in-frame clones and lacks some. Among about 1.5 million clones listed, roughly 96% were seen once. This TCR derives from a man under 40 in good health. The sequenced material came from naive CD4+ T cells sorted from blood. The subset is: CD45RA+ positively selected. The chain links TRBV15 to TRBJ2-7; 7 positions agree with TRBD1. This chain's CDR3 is CATSRVQTGLYEQYF. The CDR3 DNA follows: TGTGCCACCAGCAGAGTACAGACAGGGCTGTACGAGCAGTACTTC. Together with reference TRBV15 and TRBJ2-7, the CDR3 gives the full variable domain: DAMVIQNPRYQVTQFGKPVTLSCSQTLNHNVMYWYQQKSSQAPKLLFHYYDKDFNNEADTPDNFQSRRPNTSFCFLDIRSPGLGDTAMYLCATSRVQTGLYEQYFGPGTRLTVT.